The 4 T cell receptor beta chains in this list originate from one sample, sequenced in a study of blood T cell repertoires in COVID-19. Produced via immunoSEQ multiplex PCR; TCRdb's table is partial and in-frame only. The sample holds a few hundred thousand clones, 88% seen once. Sequences were obtained from PBMCs or T cells enriched from blood (not recorded which). Every receptor here comes from a woman between 18 and 29 years old who had been exposed to COVID-19.

The chain joins TRBV27 to TRBJ1-2, with D perhaps TRBD1 (5 bases). The CDR3 is 13 amino acids. The germline V and J ends were trimmed by 6 bases and 0 bases, with 8 bases remaining between them. Germline V gives CDR1 MNHEY, CDR2 SMNVEV (reference sequence). The CDR3 spells CASREQANYGYTF. The CDR3 DNA follows: TGTGCCAGCAGGGAACAGGCTAACTATGGCTACACCTTC.

This clone was seen once. This rearrangement joins TRBV28 to TRBJ2-1; TRBD2 matches at 12 bases. The ends lost 6 bases at V and 0 bases at J; junction bases unmatched: 15. CDR3 length: 20 residues. In germline, CDR1 is MDHEN, CDR2 SYDVKM. CDR3 sequence reads: CASRKDPGLAGLSSYNEQFF. The CDR3, as DNA: TGTGCCAGCAGGAAAGACCCGGGACTAGCGGGTTTAAGCTCCTACAATGAGCAGTTCTTC. The full variable domain, rest sourced from reference TRBV28 and TRBJ2-1, is DVKVTQSSRYLVKRTGEKVFLECVQDMDHENMFWYRQDPGLGLRLIYFSYDVKMKEKGDIPEGYSVSREKKERFSLILESASTNQTSMYLCASRKDPGLAGLSSYNEQFFGPGTRLTVL.

This clone was seen only a few times. The CDR3: CASSQGGQGNTEAFF. Here the CDR3 DNA reads TGCGCCAGCAGCCAAGGCGGACAGGGAAACACTGAAGCTTTCTTT. The J gene is TRBJ1-1, the V gene TRBV4-1; TRBD1 matches at 8 bases. The CDR3 runs to 15 residues. The V gene end was trimmed by 1 base and the J gene end by 2 bases; junction bases not matched to a gene: 3. The V gene's germline CDR1 is MGHRA and CDR2 YSYEKL.

V is TRBV27 and J is TRBJ2-3, with 8 bases that match TRBD1. V was clipped by 1 base and J by 0 bases; unmatched bases: 3. Looked up from germline, CDR1 is MNHEY and CDR2 is SMNVEV (reference sequence). The CDR3 runs 16 residues. CDR3 sequence (DNA): TGTGCCAGCAGTTTATGGGGACAGGAAAGCACAGATACGCAGTATTTT. This sequence encodes CASSLWGQESTDTQYF.